This TCR beta chain derives from a study of identical twins. TCRdb processed the 5' RACE reads anew with MiXCR; each CDR3 protein has one entry. The sample has 1.5 million to 2 million distinct CDR3 sequences; under 35% are singletons. Comment on this clonotype: Its antigen is undetermined.

There are 17 residues in the CDR3. Germline CDR1 reads MDHEN; CDR2 reads SYDVKM. V lost 9 bases and J lost 4; bases outside the gene matches: 17. Overall study findings and caveats: The presence of invariant MAIT and iNKT cells could partly confound analyses of zero-insertion sequences. Within twin pairs, the out-of-frame alpha sequences they shared showed excess low generation probability. Models predicted less out-of-frame TCR alpha sharing in monozygotic twins than was found.

This sequence was found in a newborn girl in good health. This rearrangement joins TRBV28 to TRBJ1-2; 10 bases line up with TRBD1. Sample: cord blood. DNA for the CDR3: TGTGCCAGTTCCGATTGGGACAGGGGCCCCATATTCTATGGCTACACCTTC. It is translated as CASSDWDRGPIFYGYTF.